Below are 23 T cell receptor beta chains sequenced from a single sample in a study of cytomegalovirus exposure and HLA in healthy donors. The PCR was carried out with 60 Vbeta primers and 13 Jbeta primers. Measured with immunoSEQ multiplex PCR; TCRdb has only the in-frame clones, and not every one. Reported are 160,000 or so clones; the ten largest clones contain about 2.2%. Sequencing was done on a sample of PBMCs. The receptors derive from a young man in good health and CMV-seronegative.

The rearrangement uses TRBV28 and TRBJ1-2; D gene unclear. There are 14 residues in the CDR3. Deletions cut 2 bases from V and 2 bases from J, with 9 bases between. Germline V CDR1 and CDR2: MDHEN, SYDVKM. This CDR3 is CASSLGSPNYGYTF. The CDR3, as DNA: TGTGCCAGCAGTTTAGGGAGCCCCAACTATGGCTACACCTTC.

This chain connects TRBV4-2 to TRBJ2-2; 8 positions match TRBD2. Germline trimming cut 1 base from V and 4 bases from J; bases unmatched to any gene: 5. Germline CDR1 and CDR2: LGHNA and YNFKEQ. The CDR3 covers 16 residues. The CDR3 region is CASSQAGRDLTGELFF. CDR3 coding DNA: TGTGCCAGCAGCCAAGCCGGGAGGGACCTCACCGGGGAGCTGTTTTTT.

The chain combines TRBV11-2 with TRBJ2-1; 10 bases match TRBD1. This CDR3 has 15 residues. The junction had 5 bases not matched to a gene; V was cut back by 4 bases and J by 5 bases. Looked up from germline, CDR1 is SGHAT and CDR2 is FQNNGV. For the CDR3, the DNA is TGTGCCAGCAGCTGGGGACAGGGGACCGACAATGAGCAGTTCTTC. It codes for CASSWGQGTDNEQFF.

This chain joins TRBV28 and TRBJ1-4; D is unresolved. The germline CDR1 and CDR2 sequences are MDHEN and SYDVKM. This CDR3 comprises 14 residues. Trimming stripped 6 bases from V and 4 bases from J, with 12 bases between. The DNA of the CDR3 is TGTGCCAGCAGCTTCAGAGGGATTAATGAAAAACTGTTTTTT. Protein: CASSFRGINEKLFF.

The CDR3 DNA sequence: TGTGCCAGCAGTTTATCGTTTATGCGGGAGGGCCGCGATACGCAGTATTTT. Translated, it gives CASSLSFMREGRDTQYF. This sequence joins TRBV27 and TRBJ2-3; 9 bases are a match to TRBD2. Germline V gene sequence: CDR1 MNHEY, CDR2 SMNVEV (reference sequence). This CDR3 is built from 17 residues. The V gene end was trimmed by 0 bases and the J gene end by 6 bases; junction bases not matched to a gene: 10.

The chain carries TRBV6-5 and TRBJ1-2; unclear D gene. V lost 8 bases, J lost 4 bases, and 20 bases lay in between. The germline CDR1 and CDR2 sequences are MNHEY and SVGAGI. The length of the CDR3 is 15 residues. In DNA, the CDR3 is TGTGCCAGCCGAATAAGAGGGAATCAAGTCTATGGCTACACCTTC. Protein: CASRIRGNQVYGYTF.

V usage is TRBV9 and J usage is TRBJ2-5; no clear D. The last part of the DNA fits TRBJ2-7 better; the J call may be wrong. CDR1 is SGDLS and CDR2 is YYNGEE in the germline V gene. The CDR3 is made up of 11 amino acids. As DNA, the CDR3 is TGTGCCAGCAGCGACCAATACGAGCAGTACTTC. It codes for CASSDQYEQYF.

The J gene is TRBJ1-5, the V gene TRBV30; 7 nucleotides match TRBD1. CDR1 is GTSNPN, CDR2 SVGIG, per germline (reference sequence). V shed 3 bases, J shed 6 bases, and the junction held 8 bases outside the gene matches. CDR3 length: 14 amino acids. In DNA form, the CDR3 reads TGTGCCTGGAGCCTAACAGGGGTACCTCAGCCCCAGCATTTT. Its protein is CAWSLTGVPQPQHF.

The chain combines TRBV19 with TRBJ2-7; D not certain. The germline V and J ends were trimmed by 5 bases and 3 bases, with 5 bases remaining between them. CDR1 and CDR2 from the germline V gene are LNHDA and SQIVND (reference sequence). This CDR3 is 11 amino acids long. CDR3 in DNA: TGTGCCAGTAGTTCCTTCTACGAGCAGTACTTC. Its translation: CASSSFYEQYF.

This rearrangement joins TRBV13 to TRBJ1-1; 11 bases match TRBD1. The CDR3 is made up of 14 amino acids. The germline V gene has CDR1 PRHDT and CDR2 FYEKMQ (reference sequence). V gave up 3 bases and J gave up 9 bases; unmatched junction bases: 6. In DNA, the CDR3 is TGTGCCAGCAGCTTCCGGGACAGGGGGGGAAAAGCTTTCTTT. Its translation: CASSFRDRGGKAFF.

J is TRBJ1-2 and V is TRBV7-9; TRBD1 might be the D (5 bases). Germline lookup yields CDR1 SEHNR and CDR2 FQNEAQ (reference sequence). CDR3 length: 12 amino acids. The V end was cut by 4 bases, the J end by 8 bases, with 11 bases between. CDR3 bases: TGTGCCAGCAGCTCCTGGGACTGGGGCTACACCTTC. Encoded protein: CASSSWDWGYTF.

This chain joins TRBV11-2 and TRBJ2-1; 11 positions agree with TRBD2. The trim removed 4 bases at V and 4 bases at J, leaving 6 bases unmatched. Germline CDR1 SGHAT, CDR2 FQNNGV. The CDR3 spans 16 residues. The CDR3 loop reads CASSSVGLAVYNEQFF. The CDR3 DNA is TGTGCCAGCAGCTCCGTGGGACTAGCGGTGTACAATGAGCAGTTCTTC. The entire variable domain, with the rest obtained from reference TRBV11-2 and TRBJ2-1, is as follows: EAGVAQSPRYKIIEKRQSVAFWCNPISGHATLYWYQQILGQGPKLLIQFQNNGVVDDSQLPKDRFSAERLKGVDSTLKIQPAKLEDSAVYLCASSSVGLAVYNEQFFGPGTRLTVL.

A word on this clone: At one boundary the junction diverges from the germline segment, which might be a read error. The V gene is TRBV19, the J gene TRBJ1-1; D might be TRBD1 (6 bases). The CDR3 extends over 16 amino acids. The V gene's germline CDR1 is LNHDA and CDR2 SQIVND (reference sequence). This CDR3 reads CASSRQAITMNTEAFF. In DNA form, the CDR3 reads TGTGCCAGCAGTAGACAGGCAATTACAATGAACACTGAAGCTTTCTTT.

The gene calls are TRBV18 and TRBJ2-5; D is unclear. CDR3 length: 13 residues. The ends were cut back, 3 bases at V and 5 bases at J, with 10 bases in the middle. Germline assignment: CDR1 KGHSH and CDR2 LQKENI. The CDR3 is CASSPTSLETQYF. As DNA, the CDR3 is TGTGCCAGCTCACCCACAAGTTTGGAGACCCAGTACTTC.

The rearrangement joins TRBV10-2 to TRBJ2-1, with D possibly matching TRBD2 (5 bases). The germline V gene encodes CDR1 WSHSY and CDR2 SAAADI. The CDR3 spans 14 residues. Trimming removed 6 bases at V and 3 bases at J, with 12 bases between. CDR3 sequence: CASRESGNYNEQFF. The CDR3 bases are TGCGCCAGCAGAGAAAGCGGAAACTACAATGAGCAGTTCTTC.

The chain combines TRBV10-3 with TRBJ2-3, with 9 bases fitting TRBD2. Germline lookup yields CDR1 ENHRY and CDR2 SYGVKD. The CDR3 is 15 residues long. With 1 base clipped from V and 4 bases from J, the junction kept 3 bases outside the gene matches. The CDR3 spells CAISELVAGADTQYF. DNA for the CDR3: TGTGCCATCAGTGAGTTGGTAGCGGGAGCAGATACGCAGTATTTT.

This chain joins TRBV18 and TRBJ2-7; 7 bases align to TRBD1. CDR1 is KGHSH and CDR2 is LQKENI in the germline V gene. V lost 3 bases, J lost 4 bases, and 12 bases stayed unmatched. The CDR3 loop spans 16 amino acids. The CDR3 nucleotides read TGTGCCAGCTCACCTTCAGGACAGGTTCAGGGGTACGAGCAGTACTTC. The encoded protein is CASSPSGQVQGYEQYF.

This rearrangement joins TRBV6-1 to TRBJ2-5; tentative D call: TRBD1 (6 bases). The CDR3 length is 15 residues. Trimming took off 2 bases at V and 1 base at J, with 11 bases between the two ends. Germline CDR1 and CDR2: MNHNS and SASEGT. CDR3 DNA: TGTGCCAGCAGTGAATGGCAGGGGACCCAAGAGACCCAGTACTTC. Translated: CASSEWQGTQETQYF.

CDR3 sequence reads: CASSLALESNEKLFF. The CDR3 nucleotides read TGTGCCAGCAGCTTAGCTCTGGAGTCTAATGAAAAACTGTTTTTT. The chain uses TRBV7-9 and TRBJ1-4; no definite D call. The CDR3 has 15 residues. Per germline, CDR1 SEHNR and CDR2 FQNEAQ (reference sequence). V gave up 0 bases and J gave up 3 bases, with 8 bases separating them.

The CDR3 is CASSLFGDRTAGELFF. CDR3 nucleotides: TGTGCCAGCAGCTTATTTGGGGACAGGACGGCCGGGGAGCTGTTTTTT. V usage is TRBV11-3 and J usage is TRBJ2-2; 8 positions agree with TRBD1. J was trimmed by 6 bases and V by 2 bases; bases with no gene match: 8. This CDR3 region has 16 residues. Germline lookup yields CDR1 SGHNT and CDR2 YENEEA.

The rearrangement joins TRBV5-1 to TRBJ1-1; 7 bases align to TRBD1. This CDR3 has 15 residues. CDR1 is SGHRS, CDR2 YFSETQ, per germline. Trimming cost V 4 bases and J 2 bases; bases outside gene matches: 8. The CDR3 nucleotides are TGCGCCAGCAGCGCCTCCGGGACAGCTAACACTGAAGCTTTCTTT. It codes for CASSASGTANTEAFF.

The rearrangement links TRBV9 to TRBJ1-1; 7 bases map to TRBD1. The CDR3 sequence is 15 residues long. Germline V gene data show CDR1 as SGDLS and CDR2 as YYNGEE. The V and J ends lost 4 bases and 1 base, in that order; junction bases with no gene match: 7. In DNA, the CDR3 is TGTGCCAGCAGCCCAACGGGACAGCAGAACACTGAAGCTTTCTTT. As protein: CASSPTGQQNTEAFF.

The chain joins TRBV25-1 to TRBJ1-4; maybe TRBD1 (5 bases). The CDR3 runs to 15 residues. Germline assignment: CDR1 MGHDK and CDR2 SYGVNS. The ends were cut back, 2 bases at V and 8 bases at J, with 15 bases in the middle. As DNA, the CDR3 is TGTGCCAGCAGTGAACGTGCAGGGATGAGGGAAAAACTGTTTTTT. As protein: CASSERAGMREKLFF.